This TCR beta chain emerged from a study of blood T cell repertoires in COVID-19. The overall study: There were acute and convalescent COVID-19 samples, and they came from the United States, Italy and Spain. The cDNA or gDNA used as material had been derived from T cells, B-cell-depleted T cells, or PBMCs.

Germline CDR1 LGHDT, CDR2 YNNKEL (reference sequence). V was pared by 1 base and J by 6 bases, with 13 bases between. CDR3 length: 14 amino acids. Original data processing: Cell counts per sample came from amplifying reference gene primers. This table comes from immunoSEQ multiplex PCR, and its TCRdb copy is limited to in-frame clones, with some not included. V and J calls and clone size are given by that table; D and trimming were obtained from the DNA. Among some 200,000 clones listed, 84% were seen once. Seattle patients were enrolled while actively infected and followed longitudinally. The sequenced sample was peripheral blood. The J gene is TRBJ2-7, the V gene TRBV3-1 (or the pseudogene TRBV3-2), with a weak D call TRBD1 (5 bases). This sequence was found in a woman of 80 years or more with COVID-19, enrolled during active disease. CDR3 amino acids: CASSQGSGLFEQYF. The CDR3 DNA sequence: TGTGCCAGCAGCCAAGGGTCAGGGTTATTCGAGCAGTACTTC.